These T cell receptor beta chains were read from a single sample in a study of PD-L1 blockade in urothelial cancer. Clones were read by immunoSEQ multiplex PCR, and TCRdb kept only the in-frame ones, dropping some. The sample consists of about 84,000 clones, 82% of them appearing once. The sequenced sample was PBMCs, obtained around atezolizumab (anti-PD-L1) treatment. The receptors come from a man between 65 and 80 years old with urothelial cancer. The CDR3 runs from the conserved cysteine through the conserved F or W. D genes are given only for firm matches. Part of the rows lack a size; the others show once, few, many or a class for expanded clones.

J: TRBJ2-7
V: TRBV5-1
size: few
D: NA
CDR3: CASSLGQGMYEQYF
DNA: TGCGCCAGCAGCTTGGGCCAGGGGATGTACGAGCAGTACTTC

J: TRBJ1-2
V: TRBV5-1
size: NA
D: TRBD1
CDR3: CASSLADRGHGYTF
DNA: TGCGCCAGCAGCTTGGCGGACAGGGGGCATGGCTACACCTTC

J: TRBJ2-1
V: TRBV5-1
size: few
D: TRBD2
CDR3: CASATEAGEANEQFF
DNA: TGCGCCAGTGCTACAGAAGCGGGGGAGGCCAATGAGCAGTTCTTC

J: TRBJ2-6
V: TRBV2
size: NA
D: NA
CDR3: CASSPGFGANVLTF
DNA: TGTGCCAGCAGTCCAGGATTTGGGGCCAACGTCCTGACTTTC

J: TRBJ2-7
V: TRBV7-8
size: NA
D: TRBD1
CDR3: CASSLTRQGSYEQYF
DNA: TGTGCCAGCAGCTTAACCCGACAGGGATCCTACGAGCAGTACTTC

J: TRBJ2-7
V: TRBV19
size: NA
D: TRBD1
CDR3: CASSMVGQGEVYEQYF
DNA: TGTGCCAGTAGTATGGTGGGACAGGGGGAGGTCTACGAGCAGTACTTC

J: TRBJ2-7
V: TRBV19
size: NA
D: TRBD1
CDR3: CASLDRLKIKQYF
DNA: TGTGCCAGTTTGGACAGGCTCAAGATTAAGCAGTACTTC

J: TRBJ2-7
V: TRBV7-9
size: NA
D: TRBD1
CDR3: CASSLRQGYEQYF
DNA: TGTGCCAGCAGCCTCAGACAGGGCTACGAGCAGTACTTC

J: TRBJ2-7
V: TRBV28
size: NA
D: TRBD1
CDR3: CASWDRGSYEQYF
DNA: TGTGCCAGCTGGGACAGGGGTTCCTACGAGCAGTACTTC

J: TRBJ2-3
V: TRBV5-1
size: once
D: NA
CDR3: CASSLSTDPDTQYF
DNA: TGCGCCAGCAGCTTATCGACAGACCCAGATACGCAGTATTTT

J: TRBJ2-7
V: TRBV11-2
size: NA
D: NA
CDR3: CASSFGRGPYEQYF
DNA: TGTGCCAGCAGCTTCGGGCGGGGTCCCTACGAGCAGTACTTC

J: TRBJ1-2
V: TRBV5-4
size: NA
D: TRBD1
CDR3: CASSLAGGDYGYTF
DNA: TGTGCCAGCAGCTTGGCAGGGGGCGACTATGGCTACACCTTC

J: TRBJ1-1
V: TRBV18
size: NA
D: NA
CDR3: CASSPPQTWNTEAFF
DNA: TGTGCCAGCTCACCACCACAGACGTGGAACACTGAAGCTTTCTTT

J: TRBJ2-5
V: TRBV6-6
size: NA
D: TRBD1
CDR3: CASRVTGGGETQYF
DNA: TGTGCCAGCAGAGTTACAGGGGGCGGTGAGACCCAGTACTTC

J: TRBJ2-3
V: TRBV9
size: NA
D: TRBD1
CDR3: CASSEGTGSTDTQYF
DNA: TGTGCCAGCAGCGAGGGGACAGGGAGCACAGATACGCAGTATTTT

J: TRBJ2-1
V: TRBV18
size: NA
D: TRBD1
CDR3: CASSPPAGGSYNEQFF
DNA: TGTGCCAGCTCACCACCGGCAGGGGGCTCCTACAATGAGCAGTTCTTC

J: TRBJ1-4
V: TRBV7-2
size: NA
D: TRBD1
CDR3: CASSVPGGEKLFF
DNA: TGTGCCAGCAGCGTCCCAGGGGGCGAAAAACTGTTTTTT

J: TRBJ1-5
V: TRBV6-1
size: NA
D: TRBD1
CDR3: CASRVGQGIQQPQHF
DNA: TGTGCCAGCAGGGTTGGACAGGGGATTCAACAGCCCCAGCATTTT

J: TRBJ1-1
V: TRBV11-3
size: NA
D: TRBD1
CDR3: CASGETGEMNTEAFF
DNA: TGTGCCAGCGGAGAGACAGGGGAAATGAACACTGAAGCTTTCTTT

J: TRBJ2-3
V: TRBV7-9
size: NA
D: TRBD2
CDR3: CASSFPSGMTDTQYF
DNA: TGTGCCAGCAGCTTCCCGAGCGGGATGACAGATACGCAGTATTTT

J: TRBJ2-3
V: TRBV7-8
size: NA
D: TRBD1
CDR3: CASSLGTGRGTDTQYF
DNA: TGTGCCAGCAGCTTAGGGACAGGACGAGGCACAGATACGCAGTATTTT

J: TRBJ1-1
V: TRBV7-2
size: once
D: NA
CDR3: CASSSLGGGNTEAFF
DNA: TGTGCCAGCAGCTCTTTGGGGGGAGGGAACACTGAAGCTTTCTTT

J: TRBJ2-1
V: TRBV18
size: NA
D: TRBD2
CDR3: CASSPRTSVVSYNEQFF
DNA: TGTGCCAGCTCACCAAGGACTAGCGTCGTCTCCTACAATGAGCAGTTCTTC

J: TRBJ2-7
V: TRBV4-1
size: NA
D: TRBD2
CDR3: CASSQDEREGSYEQYF
DNA: TGCGCCAGCAGCCAAGATGAGCGGGAGGGCTCCTACGAGCAGTACTTC

J: TRBJ2-3
V: TRBV6-1
size: NA
D: NA
CDR3: CASTLPTDTQYF
DNA: TGTGCCAGCACCCTCCCGACAGATACGCAGTATTTT

J: TRBJ2-2
V: TRBV6-1
size: NA
D: TRBD1
CDR3: CASRQGPNTGELFF
DNA: TGTGCCAGCCGACAGGGACCGAACACCGGGGAGCTGTTTTTT

J: TRBJ1-2
V: TRBV15
size: NA
D: NA
CDR3: CATSRERQVYGYTF
DNA: TGTGCCACCAGCAGAGAGAGACAGGTCTATGGCTACACCTTC

J: TRBJ1-6
V: TRBV27
size: NA
D: NA
CDR3: CASSFARAVNSPLHF
DNA: TGTGCCAGCAGTTTCGCCAGGGCTGTTAATTCACCCCTCCACTTT

J: TRBJ1-4
V: TRBV7-2
size: NA
D: TRBD1
CDR3: CASSLTGERGNEKLFF
DNA: TGTGCCAGCAGCTTGACAGGGGAGCGGGGTAATGAAAAACTGTTTTTT

J: TRBJ1-2
V: TRBV5-6
size: NA
D: NA
CDR3: CASSPTGQNYGYTF
DNA: TGTGCCAGCAGCCCGACAGGCCAGAACTATGGCTACACCTTC

J: TRBJ2-1
V: TRBV2
size: NA
D: TRBD1
CDR3: CARGQGAINEQFF
DNA: TGTGCCAGGGGACAGGGGGCGATCAATGAGCAGTTCTTC

J: TRBJ2-7
V: TRBV11-2
size: NA
D: NA
CDR3: CASSVNYEQYF
DNA: TGTGCCAGCAGCGTAAACTACGAGCAGTACTTC

J: TRBJ2-3
V: TRBV27
size: once
D: NA
CDR3: CASSFAGYRTDTQYF
DNA: TGTGCCAGCAGTTTTGCGGGTTACCGCACAGATACGCAGTATTTT

J: TRBJ2-6
V: TRBV9
size: NA
D: NA
CDR3: CASSAPKDTNSGANVLTF
DNA: TGTGCCAGCAGCGCGCCGAAGGACACGAACTCTGGGGCCAACGTCCTGACTTTC

J: TRBJ2-2
V: TRBV25-1
size: few
D: TRBD1
CDR3: CASSVPGQGFSGELFF
DNA: TGTGCCAGCAGTGTTCCGGGACAGGGTTTCTCCGGGGAGCTGTTTTTT

J: TRBJ1-3
V: TRBV30
size: medium-sized
D: NA
CDR3: CAWDSSGNTIYF
DNA: TGTGCCTGGGACAGCTCTGGAAACACCATATATTTT

J: TRBJ2-1
V: TRBV18
size: NA
D: TRBD2
CDR3: CASSPEREGPDEQFF
DNA: TGTGCCAGCTCACCCGAGCGGGAGGGCCCGGATGAGCAGTTCTTC

J: TRBJ1-1
V: TRBV5-6
size: few
D: TRBD1
CDR3: CASSLGAGGDSEAFF
DNA: TGTGCCAGCAGCTTGGGGGCAGGGGGCGATTCTGAAGCTTTCTTT

J: TRBJ2-7
V: TRBV10-3
size: NA
D: TRBD2
CDR3: CAISPLLAGGLQQYF
DNA: TGTGCCATCAGCCCCCTTTTAGCGGGAGGTCTCCAGCAGTACTTC

J: TRBJ2-1
V: TRBV5-1
size: NA
D: TRBD2
CDR3: CASSLGLAENNEQFF
DNA: TGCGCCAGCAGCTTGGGGCTAGCGGAGAACAATGAGCAGTTCTTC

J: TRBJ2-5
V: TRBV5-1
size: NA
D: NA
CDR3: CASSLPSQETQYF
DNA: TGCGCCAGCAGCTTGCCCAGCCAAGAGACCCAGTACTTC

J: TRBJ2-5
V: TRBV9
size: NA
D: TRBD1
CDR3: CASSYRDRGRGETQYF
DNA: TGTGCCAGCAGCTACCGGGACAGGGGACGGGGAGAGACCCAGTACTTC

J: TRBJ2-4
V: TRBV5-6
size: NA
D: NA
CDR3: CASSSRLAKNIQYF
DNA: TGTGCCAGCAGCTCGAGACTGGCCAAAAACATTCAGTACTTC

J: TRBJ2-3
V: TRBV9
size: NA
D: TRBD2
CDR3: CASSVMTSPGDTQYF
DNA: TGTGCCAGCAGCGTAATGACTAGCCCTGGGGATACGCAGTATTTT

J: TRBJ2-7
V: TRBV5-5
size: NA
D: TRBD1
CDR3: CASSLELGQGAREQYF
DNA: TGTGCCAGCAGCTTGGAATTAGGACAGGGGGCTAGGGAGCAGTACTTC

J: TRBJ1-1
V: TRBV18
size: NA
D: NA
CDR3: CASSPPRGRGDTEAFF
DNA: TGTGCCAGCTCACCCCCCCGGGGCAGGGGTGACACTGAAGCTTTCTTT

J: TRBJ2-7
V: TRBV7-9
size: NA
D: TRBD1
CDR3: CATQGQGERSYEQYF
DNA: TGTGCCACCCAGGGTCAGGGGGAAAGATCCTACGAGCAGTACTTC

J: TRBJ1-5
V: TRBV2
size: NA
D: TRBD1
CDR3: CASSEGTGGNQPQHF
DNA: TGTGCCAGCAGTGAGGGGACAGGGGGCAATCAGCCCCAGCATTTT

J: TRBJ2-7
V: TRBV27
size: once
D: TRBD2
CDR3: CASSLGTSGGSYEQYF
DNA: TGTGCCAGCAGTCTAGGGACTAGCGGTGGCTCCTACGAGCAGTACTTC

J: TRBJ2-1
V: TRBV5-1
size: once
D: NA
CDR3: CASSLSGDSSYNEQFF
DNA: TGCGCCAGCAGCCTATCGGGGGACAGCTCCTACAATGAGCAGTTCTTC

J: TRBJ2-2
V: TRBV6-6
size: NA
D: NA
CDR3: CASSRGDTNTGELFF
DNA: TGTGCCAGCAGTCGCGGGGATACGAACACCGGGGAGCTGTTTTTT

J: TRBJ2-1
V: TRBV6-5
size: NA
D: NA
CDR3: CASSQKRDEQFF
DNA: TGTGCCAGCAGTCAAAAGCGGGATGAGCAGTTCTTC

J: TRBJ1-1
V: TRBV19
size: NA
D: NA
CDR3: CASTTLPKGQGDEAFF
DNA: TGTGCCAGTACAACGCTCCCGAAGGGTCAAGGGGATGAAGCTTTCTTT

J: TRBJ1-1
V: TRBV21-1
size: NA
D: NA
CDR3: CASPAKWDRNLDTEAFF
DNA: TGTGCCAGCCCAGCAAAGTGGGACAGAAATTTGGACACTGAAGCTTTCTTT

J: TRBJ2-2
V: TRBV5-6
size: NA
D: TRBD1
CDR3: CASSSGTDYTGELFF
DNA: TGTGCCAGCAGTTCGGGGACAGACTACACCGGGGAGCTGTTTTTT

J: TRBJ2-7
V: TRBV5-4
size: NA
D: TRBD2
CDR3: CASSPGRGGGSSSYEQYF
DNA: TGTGCCAGCAGCCCAGGACGGGGGGGCGGGAGCAGCTCCTACGAGCAGTACTTC

J: TRBJ2-3
V: TRBV10-3
size: NA
D: NA
CDR3: CAIKGAFSTDTQYF
DNA: TGTGCCATCAAAGGGGCTTTTAGCACAGATACGCAGTATTTT

J: TRBJ2-1
V: TRBV10-1
size: once
D: TRBD2
CDR3: CASSENSGGSYNEQFF
DNA: TGCGCCAGCAGTGAGAATAGCGGGGGATCCTACAATGAGCAGTTCTTC